These 27 T cell receptor beta chains originate from one sample sequenced in a study of spatial heterogeneity in lung cancer. TCRdb re-derived calls from the 5' RACE reads in MiXCR, one entry per CDR3 protein. In the table there are roughly 120,000 distinct CDR3 sequences, 10% to 13% of which are singletons. Noted time point: blood at routine non-recurrence follow-up after resection. The source was PBMCs, collected at follow-up. Receptors were obtained from a female donor with early-stage non-small cell lung cancer.

This clonotype was seen ten or more times. Here the CDR3 reads CASSMNTEAFF. In DNA, the CDR3 is TGTGCCAGCAGCATGAACACTGAAGCTTTCTTT. This chain links TRBV28 with TRBJ1-1; D not certain. The germline CDR1 and CDR2 sequences are MDHEN and SYDVKM. The V and J ends lost 6 bases and 0 bases respectively, with 2 bases between them. The CDR3 has 11 amino acids.

The gene calls are TRBV7-8 and TRBJ1-1; possible D gene TRBD1, 5 bases. The CDR3 is 18 residues long. Germline CDR1 reads SGHVS; CDR2 reads FQNEAQ. V was clipped by 0 bases and J by 0 bases, with 17 bases between them. The CDR3 DNA sequence: TGTGCCAGCAGCTTAGCGGTGCAGGGCAGGGCTATGAACACTGAAGCTTTCTTT. Translation: CASSLAVQGRAMNTEAFF.

This clonotype was seen many times. The chain couples TRBV7-3 to TRBJ2-3, with 9 positions matching TRBD2. The V and J ends lost 2 bases and 2 bases, in that order; junction bases with no gene match: 5. The germline gives CDR1 SGHTA, CDR2 FQGTGA. This CDR3 spans 16 amino acids. CDR3 residues: CASSLLASGDTDTQYF. The CDR3 region has the DNA TGTGCCAGCAGCTTACTGGCTAGCGGGGACACAGATACGCAGTATTTT.

On this clonotype: The junction does not match germline at one end; this may be a read error. V gene TRBV18 combines with J gene TRBJ1-5; TRBD1 matches at 10 bases. The CDR3 loop spans 14 amino acids. Per the germline V gene, CDR1 is KGHSH and CDR2 is LQKENI. CDR3 loop: CASSQGTGDQPHHF. The DNA for the CDR3 is TGTGCCAGCTCACAAGGGACAGGGGATCAGCCCCATCATTTT.

This clonotype was seen a handful of times. The chain joins TRBV29-1 to TRBJ2-3, with 10 nucleotides matching TRBD1. Trimming cost V 6 bases and J 2 bases; bases outside gene matches: 5. CDR1 and CDR2 from the germline V gene are SQVTM and ANQGSEA. There are 14 residues in the CDR3. CDR3 DNA: TGCAGCGTGAGGGGGACAGGGGTCACAGATACGCAGTATTTT. Residues: CSVRGTGVTDTQYF.

V gene TRBV5-1 combines with J gene TRBJ2-1; D uncertain. Germline V CDR1 and CDR2: SGHRS, YFSETQ. The CDR3 is made up of 15 amino acids. V was cut by 0 bases and J by 4 bases, with 11 bases left in between. CDR3 nucleotides: TGCGCCAGCAGCTTGGCAGTCCCCTTATACAATGAGCAGTTCTTC. Its translation is CASSLAVPLYNEQFF.

V usage is TRBV6-6 and J usage is TRBJ1-4, with a possible D match to TRBD1 (5 bases). The CDR3 has 17 residues. The germline V gene has CDR1 MNHNY and CDR2 SVGAGI (reference sequence). Trimming took off 2 bases at V and 3 bases at J, with 16 bases between the two ends. CDR3 amino acids: CASSYARPQGPNEKLFF. The CDR3 region has the DNA TGTGCCAGCAGTTACGCCCGCCCCCAGGGCCCTAATGAAAAACTGTTTTTT.

This clonotype was counted only a few times. The V and J genes are TRBV28 and TRBJ2-2, with 9 bases lining up with TRBD1. The CDR3 runs 15 residues. Germline lookup yields CDR1 MDHEN and CDR2 SYDVKM. V lost 6 bases and J lost 2; bases outside the gene matches: 4. The CDR3, as DNA: TGTGCCAGCAGGCCGGGACAGGGAAACACCGGGGAGCTGTTTTTT. Its translation is CASRPGQGNTGELFF. The full variable domain, rest sourced from reference TRBV28 and TRBJ2-2, is DVKVTQSSRYLVKRTGEKVFLECVQDMDHENMFWYRQDPGLGLRLIYFSYDVKMKEKGDIPEGYSVSREKKERFSLILESASTNQTSMYLCASRPGQGNTGELFFGEGSRLTVL.

This clonotype came up a few times. The chain employs TRBV7-2 and TRBJ2-1, with D uncertain. Germline loops: CDR1 SGHTA, CDR2 FQGNSA. This CDR3 comprises 13 residues. V dropped 3 bases and J dropped 6 bases, with 9 bases sitting between them. CDR3 in DNA: TGTGCCAGCAGCTTCTCATTTCCCAATGAGCAGTTCTTC. Its translation: CASSFSFPNEQFF.

This clonotype was detected only a few times. The V and J genes are TRBV29-1 and TRBJ2-5, with 8 bases aligning to TRBD2. This CDR3 comprises 14 residues. The V segment lost 4 bases and the J segment 2 bases; nucleotides outside the gene matches: 6. CDR1 SQVTM and CDR2 ANQGSEA come from the germline V gene. The CDR3 loop reads CSVGSGSVQETQYF. CDR3 nucleotides: TGCAGCGTTGGGAGCGGGAGTGTACAAGAGACCCAGTACTTC.

This clonotype occurred a few times. V usage is TRBV20-1 and J usage is TRBJ1-2, with D perhaps matching TRBD1 (5 bases). Trimming left V 5 bases short and J 7 bases short, with 11 bases between. Germline assignment: CDR1 DFQATT and CDR2 SNEGSKA (reference sequence). The CDR3 sequence is 11 residues long. The CDR3 DNA sequence: TGCAGTGCTGGGGCAGGTTTTGGCTACACCTTC. It is translated as CSAGAGFGYTF.

This clonotype appeared a few times. The chain uses TRBV5-1 and TRBJ2-3, with 7 nucleotides matching TRBD1. V gave up 5 bases and J gave up 2 bases; unmatched junction bases: 5. This CDR3 has 14 residues. The germline CDR1 and CDR2 sequences are SGHRS and YFSETQ. The CDR3 DNA is TGCGCCAGCAGTCGGGACAGCCTCACAGATACGCAGTATTTT. Translated: CASSRDSLTDTQYF.

V is TRBV20-1 and J is TRBJ2-1; the match to TRBD2 covers 7 bases. Germline V gives CDR1 DFQATT, CDR2 SNEGSKA (reference sequence). The junction had 12 bases not matched to a gene; V was cut back by 0 bases and J by 7 bases. CDR3 length equals 16 residues. CDR3 in DNA: TGCAGTGCTAGAGATGGCGCGGGGGTATGGGGAAATGAGCAGTTCTTC. Protein product: CSARDGAGVWGNEQFF.

Turning to this clonotype: Since no conserved phenylalanine or tryptophan closes the CDR3, a read error is the likely cause. V usage is TRBV5-4 and J usage is TRBJ2-2; D is uncertain. The CDR3 extends over 15 amino acids. V was trimmed by 0 bases and J by 2 bases, leaving 8 bases between them. Germline CDR1 is SGHNT and CDR2 is YYREEE (reference sequence). CDR3: CASSLASTNTGELFI. In DNA form, the CDR3 reads TGTGCCAGCAGCTTGGCGAGTACCAACACCGGGGAGCTGTTTATT.

Details on this clonotype: The junction and the germline gene differ at one end; a read error may be behind it. The rearrangement links TRBV15 to TRBJ2-1; 9 nucleotides align to TRBD2. The length of the CDR3 is 14 residues. Germline CDR1 and CDR2: LNHNV and YYDKDF (reference sequence). CDR3 in DNA: TGTGTCACCAGCAGAGGGCGGGAGGGGAATGAGCAGTTCTTC. Translating it yields CVTSRGREGNEQFF. Looking up the rest from reference TRBV15 and TRBJ2-1 gives the full variable domain: DAMVIQNPRYQVTQFGKPVTLSCSQTLNHNVMYWYQQKSSQAPKLLFHYYDKDFNNEADTPDNFQSRRPNTSFCFLDIRSPGLGDTAMYLCVTSRGREGNEQFFGPGTRLTVL.

This clonotype was picked up a small number of times. The gene calls are TRBV9 and TRBJ2-2; D is possibly TRBD2 (6 bases). This CDR3 has 14 amino acids. Trimming took off 3 bases at V and 6 bases at J, with 12 bases between the two ends. Germline assignment: CDR1 SGDLS and CDR2 YYNGEE. The CDR3 sequence is CASSGRAVPGELFF. The DNA of the CDR3 is TGTGCCAGCAGCGGGAGGGCCGTGCCCGGGGAGCTGTTTTTT.

This clonotype was picked up a small number of times. The chain joins TRBV23-1 to TRBJ1-1; possible D gene TRBD1, 5 bases. TRBV23-1 is annotated as an ORF whose role is uncertain. V was cut by 4 bases and J by 1 base, with 19 bases left in between. This CDR3 region has 17 residues. The CDR3: CASSLCVAGSRNTEAFF. The CDR3 bases are TGCGCCAGCAGTCTATGTGTGGCAGGGTCAAGGAACACTGAAGCTTTCTTT.

This clonotype was seen many times. CDR3 nucleotide sequence: TGCGCCAGCAGCTTGGCCGCCAATTCACCCCTCCACTTT. It codes for CASSLAANSPLHF. This chain uses TRBV5-1 with TRBJ1-6, with D unresolved. The CDR3 totals 13 residues. Trimming pared 0 bases from V and 7 bases from J, leaving 5 bases between. Per germline, CDR1 SGHRS and CDR2 YFSETQ.

The chain links TRBV3-1 to TRBJ2-5, with 10 bases lining up with TRBD2. The V and J ends lost 4 bases and 4 bases, in that order; junction bases with no gene match: 9. CDR1 and CDR2 from the germline V gene are LGHDT and YNNKEL (reference sequence). The CDR3 runs to 16 residues. Here the CDR3 DNA reads TGTGCCAGCAGCCCCCAATTACTAGCGGGAAGAGAGACCCAGTACTTC. Amino acid sequence: CASSPQLLAGRETQYF.

The genes are TRBV7-9 and TRBJ2-1; D perhaps matches TRBD1 (6 bases). Germline V gives CDR1 SEHNR, CDR2 FQNEAQ (reference sequence). V lost 8 bases and J 4 bases, leaving 15 bases between the germline ends. This CDR3 has 14 amino acids. CDR3: CASEPGHGYNEQFF. Here the CDR3 DNA reads TGTGCCAGCGAACCGGGACACGGATACAATGAGCAGTTCTTC.

This clonotype has ten or more counts. The DNA of the CDR3 is TGTGCCAGCAGTGTGCTCCACACAGATACGCAGTATTTT. Its protein is CASSVLHTDTQYF. The chain is built from TRBV27 and TRBJ2-3; D is undetermined. V lost 5 bases, J lost 2 bases, and 8 bases lay in between. Germline CDR1 reads MNHEY; CDR2 reads SMNVEV (reference sequence). The CDR3 has 13 residues.

This clonotype has more than one count but fewer than ten. The rearrangement joins TRBV29-1 to TRBJ2-1; no definite D call. The V gene's germline CDR1 is SQVTM and CDR2 ANQGSEA. The CDR3 has 12 residues. Trimming left V 6 bases short and J 7 bases short, with 13 bases between. CDR3 residues: CSVGMPGNEQFF. As DNA, the CDR3 is TGCAGCGTAGGGATGCCCGGTAATGAGCAGTTCTTC.

This chain links TRBV5-1 with TRBJ1-5, with 9 bases aligning to TRBD1. CDR1 is SGHRS, CDR2 YFSETQ, per germline. J lost 7 bases, V lost 0 bases, and 5 bases had no gene match. The CDR3 totals 15 residues. DNA of the CDR3: TGCGCCAGCAGCTTGGTAGGGGGACAGGGACAGCCCCAGCATTTT. Encoded protein: CASSLVGGQGQPQHF.

The chain uses TRBV20-1 and TRBJ2-5; 8 bases fit TRBD1. From germline, CDR1 is DFQATT and CDR2 SNEGSKA (reference sequence). The CDR3 runs to 14 residues. Trimming took 5 bases from V and 5 from J; bases not matched to a gene: 10. CDR3 DNA sequence: TGCAGTGCTGGCGACAGGGGCGGGTTTGAGACCCAGTACTTC. It encodes CSAGDRGGFETQYF.

V is TRBV29-1 and J is TRBJ1-2; D ambiguous. In germline, CDR1 is SQVTM, CDR2 ANQGSEA. Between the trimmed V and J ends, which lost 6 bases and 2 bases, there was a span of 10 bases. The length of the CDR3 is 12 residues. CDR3: CSVRGVNYGYTF. In DNA form, the CDR3 reads TGCAGCGTCCGCGGAGTAAACTATGGCTACACCTTC.

This clonotype has ten or more counts. The CDR3: CSASEAGTFTDTQYF. The DNA of the CDR3 is TGCAGTGCTTCGGAAGCAGGGACTTTCACAGATACGCAGTATTTT. The genes are TRBV20-1 and TRBJ2-3, with a weak D call TRBD2 (6 bases). Germline lookup yields CDR1 DFQATT and CDR2 SNEGSKA (reference sequence). The V end was cut by 5 bases, the J end by 2 bases, with 17 bases between. The CDR3 covers 15 residues.

This chain uses TRBV6-2 or TRBV6-3 with TRBJ2-2; 9 nucleotides agree with TRBD1. Germline values: CDR1 MNHEY, CDR2 SVGEGT. The CDR3 sequence is 15 residues long. Trimming cost V 6 bases and J 3 bases; bases outside gene matches: 5. The CDR3 nucleotides are TGTGCCAGCAGAACCGGGACAGGGTACACCGGGGAGCTGTTTTTT. Amino acid sequence: CASRTGTGYTGELFF.